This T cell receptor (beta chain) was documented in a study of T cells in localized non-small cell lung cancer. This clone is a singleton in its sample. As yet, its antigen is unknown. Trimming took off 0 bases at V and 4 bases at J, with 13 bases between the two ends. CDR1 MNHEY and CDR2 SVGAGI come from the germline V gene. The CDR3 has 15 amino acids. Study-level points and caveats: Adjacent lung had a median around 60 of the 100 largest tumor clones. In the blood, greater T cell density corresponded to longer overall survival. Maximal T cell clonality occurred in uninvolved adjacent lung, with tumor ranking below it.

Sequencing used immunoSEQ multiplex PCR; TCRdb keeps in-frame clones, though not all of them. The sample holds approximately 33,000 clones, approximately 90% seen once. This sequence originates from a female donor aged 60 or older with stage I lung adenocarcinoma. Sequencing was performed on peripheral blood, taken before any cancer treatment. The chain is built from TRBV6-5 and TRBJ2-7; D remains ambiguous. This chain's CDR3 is CASSYSGQTVYEQYF. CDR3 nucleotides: TGTGCCAGCAGTTACTCCGGGCAGACGGTGTACGAGCAGTACTTC.